Described below is a single T cell receptor beta chain sequence and its context. This specimen belongs to a study of blood T cell repertoires in COVID-19. The overall study: All recovered Cohort 3 donors got two negative PCRs, got clearance, or saw symptom resolution.

Per the germline V gene, CDR1 is SGDLS and CDR2 is YYNGEE. V dropped 0 bases and J dropped 3 bases, with 10 bases sitting between them. This CDR3 has 15 amino acids. The repertoire was sequenced with immunoSEQ multiplex PCR; TCRdb's copy has only in-frame clones and lacks some. This table has around 200,000 clones, about nine tenths appearing once. The chain has TRBV9 and TRBJ2-1; possibly TRBD2 for D (5 bases). This TCR was sampled from a woman in her forties or fifties in a cohort exposed to, infected with or recovered from COVID-19 (not recorded which). Source material: PBMCs or T cells enriched from blood (not recorded which). CDR3 nucleotides: TGTGCCAGCAGCGTAGGGACTGCGTTCTACAATGAGCAGTTCTTC. Translated, it gives CASSVGTAFYNEQFF.